Presented here are 23 T cell receptor beta chains from one specimen sequenced in a study of T-cell reconstitution after alpha-beta-depleted transplantation in children. Unique molecular identifiers were used in preparing the TCRbeta library. MiXCR, applied by TCRdb to the PCR reads, yields one record per CDR3 protein. The sample has approximately 650,000 distinct CDR3 sequences; under 15% are singletons. Sequences were derived from PBMCs, sampled before TCRalphabeta/CD19-depleted stem cell transplant. These receptors came from a girl aged 2 to 9 with congenital amegakaryocytic thrombocytopenia, due to receive a stem cell transplant.

This clonotype was seen at least ten times. The chain joins TRBV7-2 to TRBJ2-1, with a tentative D call TRBD1 (5 bases). This CDR3 has 13 residues. Germline loops: CDR1 SGHTA, CDR2 FQGNSA. The ends were cut back, 7 bases at V and 9 bases at J, with 16 bases in the middle. The CDR3 bases are TGTGCCAGCAACCCCGCCAGGGTGGGTGAGCAGTTCTTC. Residues: CASNPARVGEQFF.

This clonotype has only a few counts. V and J are TRBV18 and TRBJ1-2; the D is unclear. CDR3 size: 15 residues. The germline V and J ends were trimmed by 0 bases and 4 bases, with 12 bases remaining between them. Germline loops: CDR1 KGHSH, CDR2 LQKENI. The chain's CDR3 is CASSPPGSARYGYTF. The CDR3 nucleotides are TGTGCCAGCTCACCACCAGGGTCAGCCCGCTATGGCTACACCTTC.

The CDR3 here is CASSLEGTDLPNSPLHF. CDR3 bases: TGTGCCAGCAGCTTAGAAGGGACAGACTTACCTAATTCACCCCTCCACTTT. V gene TRBV11-2 combines with J gene TRBJ1-6; the match to TRBD1 covers 7 bases. This CDR3 region has 17 residues. Losses at the gene ends were 0 bases for V and 6 bases for J; bases not matched to a gene: 8. Germline CDR1 and CDR2: SGHAT and FQNNGV.

This clonotype was observed a handful of times. This chain uses TRBV12-3 or TRBV12-4 with TRBJ2-7; D assignment may be TRBD1 or TRBD2 (5 bases each). The CDR3 has 14 amino acids. Trimming pared 6 bases from V and 4 bases from J, leaving 16 bases between. CDR3 residues: CASRPGPEVYEQYF. The CDR3 DNA reads as TGTGCCAGCAGGCCGGGACCAGAGGTGTACGAGCAGTACTTC.

This sequence joins TRBV10-3 and TRBJ2-5; D is perhaps TRBD2 (6 bases). This CDR3 has 15 residues. V gave up 5 bases and J gave up 5 bases, with 18 bases separating them. CDR1 and CDR2 (germline): ENHRY, SYGVKD. The CDR3 spells CAISQGGALDETQYF. CDR3 DNA: TGTGCCATCAGTCAAGGCGGGGCGCTGGACGAGACCCAGTACTTC.

The chain employs TRBV5-1 and TRBJ2-5; 7 bases fit TRBD1. V shed 4 bases, J shed 4 bases, and the junction held 10 bases outside the gene matches. Germline V gives CDR1 SGHRS, CDR2 YFSETQ. The CDR3 length is 15 residues. The CDR3 region is CASSTVRQGGETQYF. The CDR3 region has the DNA TGCGCCAGCAGCACCGTCCGACAGGGCGGAGAGACCCAGTACTTC.

This sequence joins TRBV5-1 and TRBJ2-1, with D unresolved. V was trimmed by 1 base and J by 5 bases, leaving 10 bases between them. This CDR3 region has 14 residues. Germline-derived CDR1 and CDR2 are SGHRS and YFSETQ. Here the CDR3 reads CASSLLTENNEQFF. In DNA, the CDR3 is TGCGCCAGCAGCTTGCTCACGGAGAACAATGAGCAGTTCTTC.

The table lists this clonotype with a few counts. The rearrangement uses TRBV7-2 and TRBJ2-3, with D perhaps TRBD2 (5 bases). Per the germline V gene, CDR1 is SGHTA and CDR2 is FQGNSA. The CDR3 loop spans 14 amino acids. Trimming stripped 1 base from V and 5 bases from J, with 10 bases between. DNA of the CDR3: TGTGCCAGCAGCTTAGTGTCTAGCCAAGATACGCAGTATTTT. Encoded protein: CASSLVSSQDTQYF.

The rearrangement links TRBV20-1 to TRBJ1-2; 7 bases line up with TRBD1. The length of the CDR3 is 13 residues. In germline, CDR1 is DFQATT, CDR2 SNEGSKA (reference sequence). The J segment lost 6 bases and the V segment lost 5 bases, leaving 9 bases of the junction unmatched. The DNA for the CDR3 is TGCAGTGCTCCGCCGGGACAGACGGATGGCTACACCTTC. As protein: CSAPPGQTDGYTF.

This clonotype was counted only a few times. This chain joins TRBV6-1 and TRBJ1-1, with D perhaps TRBD1 (5 bases). Looked up from germline, CDR1 is MNHNS and CDR2 is SASEGT. V was shortened by 8 bases and J by 0 bases, with 13 bases between the two germline ends. This CDR3 region has 14 residues. The CDR3 nucleotides are TGTGCCAGCTTAGAAATGGGGGTGAACACTGAAGCTTTCTTT. Protein: CASLEMGVNTEAFF.

The V gene is TRBV15, the J gene TRBJ2-7; D is possibly TRBD1 (5 bases). This CDR3 contains 13 residues. Trimming took off 5 bases at V and 3 bases at J, with 11 bases between the two ends. Germline V gene sequence: CDR1 LNHNV, CDR2 YYDKDF (reference sequence). The CDR3 DNA is TGTGCCACCAGCTCACCAGGGTACTACGAGCAGTACTTC. Protein sequence: CATSSPGYYEQYF.

This clonotype showed up many times. The chain carries TRBV11-2 and TRBJ2-3; 10 nucleotides align to TRBD2. The CDR3 contains 15 residues. CDR1 and CDR2 (germline): SGHAT, FQNNGV. V lost 0 bases, J lost 4 bases, and 1 base stayed unmatched. The CDR3 nucleotides read TGTGCCAGCAGCTTAGATCTAGCGGGAGCAGATACGCAGTATTTT. Amino acids: CASSLDLAGADTQYF.

This clonotype was seen ten or more times. The chain links TRBV10-3 to TRBJ2-4; D is unresolved. V was trimmed by 6 bases and J by 2 bases, leaving 5 bases between them. This CDR3 comprises 12 residues. Looked up from germline, CDR1 is ENHRY and CDR2 is SYGVKD. CDR3 region: CAISGSKNIQYF. As DNA, the CDR3 is TGTGCCATCAGCGGCTCCAAAAACATTCAGTACTTC.

This clonotype was counted at least ten times. V and J are TRBV5-1 and TRBJ2-3; no clear D gene. The V and J ends lost 0 bases and 0 bases respectively, with 5 bases between them. Germline CDR1 and CDR2: SGHRS and YFSETQ. CDR3 length: 14 amino acids. The CDR3 reads CASSLVQSTDTQYF. DNA of the CDR3: TGCGCCAGCAGCTTGGTTCAGAGCACAGATACGCAGTATTTT.

In this sample, this clonotype turned up a few times. The chain joins TRBV5-1 to TRBJ2-5, with D possibly being TRBD2 (5 bases). The germline V and J ends were trimmed by 0 bases and 2 bases, with 11 bases remaining between them. In germline, CDR1 is SGHRS, CDR2 YFSETQ. The CDR3 is 15 amino acids. The chain's CDR3 is CASSLDGLRQETQYF. For the CDR3, the DNA is TGCGCCAGCAGCTTGGACGGACTCAGACAAGAGACCCAGTACTTC.

There are many counts of this clonotype. The chain has TRBV5-1 and TRBJ1-1; D possibly corresponds to TRBD1 (6 bases). The V gene's germline CDR1 is SGHRS and CDR2 YFSETQ. The CDR3 extends over 17 amino acids. The V and J ends lost 1 base and 5 bases respectively, with 21 bases between them. This CDR3 is CASSLILSGGGETEAFF. The DNA for the CDR3 is TGCGCCAGCAGCTTGATTCTTTCAGGAGGGGGGGAAACTGAAGCTTTCTTT.

This clonotype appeared a few times. A read error may account for a junction end that differs from germline. J is TRBJ2-7 and V is TRBV20-1, with 10 bases lining up with TRBD2. The CDR3 is made up of 17 amino acids. Looked up from germline, CDR1 is DFQATT and CDR2 is SNEGSKA (reference sequence). CDR3 coding DNA: TGCTGTGCTAGATCCGGCAGGGTTTTAGCGGGAGGTTACGAGCAGTACTTC. Protein: CCARSGRVLAGGYEQYF.

To note about this clonotype: A much larger clone sits a single nucleotide away, making a read error possible. V and J are TRBV12-3 or TRBV12-4 and TRBJ2-3; D possibly corresponds to TRBD1 (5 bases). Matching the DNA end better, TRBJ1-5 makes the J call doubtful. This CDR3 has 16 residues. CDR3 sequence (DNA): TGTGCCAGCAGTCTTCCGGGACTAGGGAAACAAGATACGCAGCATTTT. Its translation is CASSLPGLGKQDTQHF.

The V and J genes are TRBV12-3 or TRBV12-4 and TRBJ2-5; no clear D. The CDR3 covers 13 residues. The V and J ends lost 3 bases and 10 bases respectively, with 15 bases between them. This CDR3 is CASSLLGGVDQYF. The CDR3 nucleotides are TGTGCCAGCAGTTTGCTAGGCGGCGTGGACCAGTACTTC.

The V and J genes are TRBV11-1 and TRBJ2-1; D perhaps matches TRBD2 (5 bases). Between the trimmed V and J ends, which lost 3 bases and 8 bases, there was a span of 26 bases. CDR1 SGHAT and CDR2 FQDESV come from the germline V gene (reference sequence). This CDR3 is 18 amino acids long. The CDR3 reads CASSFPPFGAVTGYEQFF. Here the CDR3 DNA reads TGTGCCAGCAGCTTCCCTCCCTTCGGCGCGGTGACGGGGTATGAGCAGTTCTTC.

This clonotype was counted only a few times. The chain combines TRBV21-1 with TRBJ2-7; TRBD2 reflects the table's D call only, with no check against the DNA. TRBV21-1 is a documented pseudogene. This CDR3 spans 15 amino acids. CDR3 sequence reads: CASSKGGLAIYEQYF. The CDR3 nucleotides are TGTGCCAGCAGCAAAGGCGGACTAGCGATCTACGAGCAGTACTTC.

This clonotype was observed at least ten times. V gene TRBV5-5 combines with J gene TRBJ2-1, with D possibly called TRBD1 or TRBD2 (5 bases each). Trimming removed 2 bases at V and 8 bases at J, with 17 bases between. Per the germline V gene, CDR1 is SGHKS and CDR2 is YYEKEE (reference sequence). The CDR3 covers 15 residues. CDR3 residues: CASSFRARDGDEQFF. CDR3 sequence (DNA): TGTGCCAGCAGCTTCAGAGCACGGGACGGCGATGAGCAGTTCTTC.

This clonotype came up a few times. The chain joins TRBV28 to TRBJ2-7, with 9 bases fitting TRBD2. The length of the CDR3 is 15 residues. Germline trimming cut 2 bases from V and 0 bases from J; bases unmatched to any gene: 2. The V gene's germline CDR1 is MDHEN and CDR2 SYDVKM. CDR3 sequence (DNA): TGTGCCAGCAGTTTAGGCGGGAGGGCCTCCTACGAGCAGTACTTC. Translated, it gives CASSLGGRASYEQYF.